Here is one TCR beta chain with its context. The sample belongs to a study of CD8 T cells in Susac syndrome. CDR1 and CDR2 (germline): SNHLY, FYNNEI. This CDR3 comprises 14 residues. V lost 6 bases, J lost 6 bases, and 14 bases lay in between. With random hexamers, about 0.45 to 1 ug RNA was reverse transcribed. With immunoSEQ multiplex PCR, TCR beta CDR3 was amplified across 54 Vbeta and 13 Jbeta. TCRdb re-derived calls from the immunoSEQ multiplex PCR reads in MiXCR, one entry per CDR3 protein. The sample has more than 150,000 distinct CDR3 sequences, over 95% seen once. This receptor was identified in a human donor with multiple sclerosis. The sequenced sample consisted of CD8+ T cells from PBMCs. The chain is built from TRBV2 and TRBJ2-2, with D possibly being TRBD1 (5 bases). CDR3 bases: TGTGCCAGCAGGGACATCGTACTGGCCGGGGAGCTGTTTTTT. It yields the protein CASRDIVLAGELFF. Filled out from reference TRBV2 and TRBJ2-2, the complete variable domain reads EPEVTQTPSHQVTQMGQEVILRCVPISNHLYFYWYRQILGQKVEFLVSFYNNEISEKSEIFDDQFSVERPDGSNFTLKIRSTKLEDSAMYFCASRDIVLAGELFFGEGSRLTVL.